The rows below give T cell receptor beta chains drawn from one sample of a study of T cell changes during pregnancy in multiple sclerosis. Data came from immunoSEQ multiplex PCR; TCRdb stores just in-frame clones and leaves some out. The sample consists of around 47,000 clones, around 92% of them appearing once. The material sequenced was CD8+ T cells from peripheral blood mononuclear cells, taken in the first trimester of pregnancy. The receptors come from a female donor with multiple sclerosis, enrolled in a pregnancy study. The CDR3 runs from the conserved cysteine through the conserved F or W. The D gene is left open where the match is weak.

TRBD1	TRBV29-1	TRBJ1-2	TGCAGCGTTGAGGGGACAGATCAAGGCTACACCTTC	CSVEGTDQGYTF
-	TRBV5-1	TRBJ2-7	TGCGCCAGCAGCTTGGCGAGCGACTCCTACGAGCAGTACTTC	CASSLASDSYEQYF
-	TRBV18	TRBJ2-3	TGTGCCAGCTCACCACCCACAGGGAACACAGATACGCAGTATTTT	CASSPPTGNTDTQYF
-	TRBV27	TRBJ2-2	TGTGCCAGCCAGGCGGGTTCGAACACCGGGGAGCTGTTTTTT	CASQAGSNTGELFF
-	TRBV7-2	TRBJ1-5	TGTGCCAGCAGCTTAGCTGGGTCAGGGGATCAGCCCCAGCATTTT	CASSLAGSGDQPQHF
-	TRBV4-1	TRBJ2-1	TGCGCCAGCAGCCGAGACTGGGAGAGCTCCTACAATGAGCAGTTCTTC	CASSRDWESSYNEQFF
TRBD2	TRBV5-4	TRBJ2-7	TGTGCCAGCAGTTCAGCGGGAGGGAAGTACGAGCAGTACTTC	CASSSAGGKYEQYF
-	TRBV5-6	TRBJ2-7	TGTGCCAGCAGCTTGCGGGAGGACAGGGCGGGGTACGAGCAGTACTTC	CASSLREDRAGYEQYF
-	TRBV15	TRBJ1-1	TGTGCCACCAGCAGAGTGGGGGACAACCTCAACACTGAAGCTTTCTTT	CATSRVGDNLNTEAFF
-	TRBV27	TRBJ2-7	TGTGCCAGCAGTAGGGCGGGGGCCTACGGAGAGCAGTACTTC	CASSRAGAYGEQYF
TRBD2	TRBV4-2	TRBJ2-3	TGTGCCAGCAGCCAAGATCTTACTAGCGGGGGCCCCCTGGGGACAGATACGCAGTATTTT	CASSQDLTSGGPLGTDTQYF